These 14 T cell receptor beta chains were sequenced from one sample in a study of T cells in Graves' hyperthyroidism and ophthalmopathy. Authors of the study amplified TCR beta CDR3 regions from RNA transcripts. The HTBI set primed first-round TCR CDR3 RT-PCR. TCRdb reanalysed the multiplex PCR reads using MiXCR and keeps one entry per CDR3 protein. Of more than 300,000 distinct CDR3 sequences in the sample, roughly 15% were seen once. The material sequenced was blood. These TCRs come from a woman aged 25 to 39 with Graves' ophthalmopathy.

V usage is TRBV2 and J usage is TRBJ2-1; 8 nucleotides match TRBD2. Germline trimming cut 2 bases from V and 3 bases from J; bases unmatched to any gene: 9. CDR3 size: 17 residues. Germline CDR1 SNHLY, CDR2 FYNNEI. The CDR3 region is CASSEQGTGGRYNEQFF. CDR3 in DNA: TGTGCCAGCAGTGAACAGGGAACGGGGGGGCGCTACAATGAGCAGTTCTTC.

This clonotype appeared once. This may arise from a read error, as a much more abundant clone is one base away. The CDR3 sequence is CASTPQVAGGELFF. The CDR3 DNA is TGCGCCAGCACCCCCCAGGTGGCGGGCGGGGAGCTGTTTTTT. This chain uses TRBV5-1 with TRBJ2-2; D perhaps matches TRBD2 (5 bases). The CDR3 loop spans 14 amino acids. Germline CDR1 reads SGHRS; CDR2 reads YFSETQ. The V end was cut by 6 bases, the J end by 7 bases, with 16 bases between.

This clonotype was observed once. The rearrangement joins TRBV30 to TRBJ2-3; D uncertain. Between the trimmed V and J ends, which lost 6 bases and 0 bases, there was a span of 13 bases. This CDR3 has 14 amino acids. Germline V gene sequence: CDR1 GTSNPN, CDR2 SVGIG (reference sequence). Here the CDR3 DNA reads TGTGCCTGTTGTGGACGTTCTAGCACAGATACGCAGTATTTT. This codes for CACCGRSSTDTQYF.

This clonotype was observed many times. The CDR3: CASSLRPSGPSSYNEQFF. The CDR3 nucleotides are TGTGCCAGCAGTTTACGCCCTTCGGGGCCTAGCTCCTACAATGAGCAGTTCTTC. The chain joins TRBV6-2 or TRBV6-3 to TRBJ2-1; either TRBD1 or TRBD2 may fit D (5 bases each). This CDR3 comprises 18 residues. V was cut by 4 bases and J by 0 bases, with 19 bases left in between. The germline V gene encodes CDR1 MNHEY and CDR2 SVGEGT.

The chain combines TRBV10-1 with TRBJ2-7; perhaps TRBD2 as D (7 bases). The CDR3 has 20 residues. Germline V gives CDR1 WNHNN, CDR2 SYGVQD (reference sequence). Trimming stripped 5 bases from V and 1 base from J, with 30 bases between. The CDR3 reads CASSCRVILFGGLVSYEQYF. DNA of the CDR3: TGCGCCAGCAGTTGCCGGGTTATTCTCTTCGGGGGGCTCGTTTCCTACGAGCAGTACTTC.

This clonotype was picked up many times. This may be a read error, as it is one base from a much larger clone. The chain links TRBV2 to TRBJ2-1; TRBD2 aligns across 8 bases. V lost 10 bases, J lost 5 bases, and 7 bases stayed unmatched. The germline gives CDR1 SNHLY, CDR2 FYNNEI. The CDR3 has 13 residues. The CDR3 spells CANSGGMDNEQFF. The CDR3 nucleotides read TGTGCCAACAGCGGGGGTATGGACAATGAGCAGTTCTTC.

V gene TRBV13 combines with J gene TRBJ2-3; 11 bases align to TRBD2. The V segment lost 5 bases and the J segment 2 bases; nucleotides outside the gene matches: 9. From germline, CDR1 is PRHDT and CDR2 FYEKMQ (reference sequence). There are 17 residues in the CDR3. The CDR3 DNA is TGTGCCAGCAGCCTGGGGGCTAGCGGGGGGTTCACAGATACGCAGTATTTT. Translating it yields CASSLGASGGFTDTQYF. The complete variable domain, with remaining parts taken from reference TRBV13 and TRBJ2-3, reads AAGVIQSPRHLIKEKRETATLKCYPIPRHDTVYWYQQGPGQDPQFLISFYEKMQSDKGSIPDRFSAQQFSDYHSELNMSSLELGDSALYFCASSLGASGGFTDTQYFGPGTRLTVL.

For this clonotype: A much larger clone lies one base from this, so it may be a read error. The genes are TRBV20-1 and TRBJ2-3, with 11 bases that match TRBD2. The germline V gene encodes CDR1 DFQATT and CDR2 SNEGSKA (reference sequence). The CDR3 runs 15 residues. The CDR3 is CSASTGLAERDAQYF. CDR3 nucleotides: TGCAGTGCCTCAACGGGACTAGCGGAAAGAGATGCGCAGTATTTT.

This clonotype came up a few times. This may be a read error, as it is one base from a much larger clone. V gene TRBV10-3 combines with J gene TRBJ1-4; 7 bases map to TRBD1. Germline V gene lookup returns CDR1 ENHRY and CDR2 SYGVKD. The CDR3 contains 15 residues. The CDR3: CAARGQGEGNEKLLF. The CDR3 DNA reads TGTGCGGCCCGGGGCCAGGGGGAAGGGAATGAAAAACTGCTTTTT.

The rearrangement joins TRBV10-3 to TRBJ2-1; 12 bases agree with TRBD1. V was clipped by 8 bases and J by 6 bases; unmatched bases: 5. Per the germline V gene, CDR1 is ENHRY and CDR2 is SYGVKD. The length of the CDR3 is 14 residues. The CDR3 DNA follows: TGTGCCATCTCTGTGGGACAGGGGGCCAATGAGCAGTTCTTC. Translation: CAISVGQGANEQFF.

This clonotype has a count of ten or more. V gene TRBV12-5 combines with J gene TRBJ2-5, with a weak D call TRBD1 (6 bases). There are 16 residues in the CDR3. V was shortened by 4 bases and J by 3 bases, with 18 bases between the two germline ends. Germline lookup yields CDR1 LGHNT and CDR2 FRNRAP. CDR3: CASGSPWTVDEETQYF. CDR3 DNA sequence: TGTGCTAGTGGTTCCCCCTGGACAGTAGATGAAGAGACCCAGTACTTC.

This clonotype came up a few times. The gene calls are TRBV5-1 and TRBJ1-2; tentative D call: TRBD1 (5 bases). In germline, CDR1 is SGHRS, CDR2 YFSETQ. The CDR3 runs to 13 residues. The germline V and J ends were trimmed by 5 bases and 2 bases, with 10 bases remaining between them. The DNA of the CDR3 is TGCGCCAGCAGACCGGGGGAAAACTATGGCTACACCTTC. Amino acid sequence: CASRPGENYGYTF.

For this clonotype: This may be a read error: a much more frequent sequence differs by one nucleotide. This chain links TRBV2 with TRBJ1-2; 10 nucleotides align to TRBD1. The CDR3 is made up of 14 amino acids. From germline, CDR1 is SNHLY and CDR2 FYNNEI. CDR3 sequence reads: CARGQGFTGYRYTF. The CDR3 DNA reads TGTGCCAGGGGACAGGGGTTTACGGGCTATCGCTACACCTTC.

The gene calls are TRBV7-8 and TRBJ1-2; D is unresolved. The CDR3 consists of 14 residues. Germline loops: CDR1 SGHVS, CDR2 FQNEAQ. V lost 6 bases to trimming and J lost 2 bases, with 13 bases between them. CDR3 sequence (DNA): TGTGCCAGCAGTACGTGGGGTCAGAACTATGGCTACACCTTC. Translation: CASSTWGQNYGYTF.